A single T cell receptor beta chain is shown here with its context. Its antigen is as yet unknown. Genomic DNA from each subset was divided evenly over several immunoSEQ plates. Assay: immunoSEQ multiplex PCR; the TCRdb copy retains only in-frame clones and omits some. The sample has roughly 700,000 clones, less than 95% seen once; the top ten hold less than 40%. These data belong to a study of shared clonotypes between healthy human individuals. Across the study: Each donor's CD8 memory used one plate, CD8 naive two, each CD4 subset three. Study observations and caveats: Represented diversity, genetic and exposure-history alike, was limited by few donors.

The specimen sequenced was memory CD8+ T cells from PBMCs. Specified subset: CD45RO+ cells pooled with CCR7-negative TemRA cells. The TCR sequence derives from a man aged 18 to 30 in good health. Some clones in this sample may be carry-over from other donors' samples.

CDR3 in amino acids: CASSLGLALSVRPEYF. The CDR3 nucleotides are TGTGCCAGCAGCCTGGGACTAGCGTTGTCCGTCCGACCGGAGTATTTT. The chain has TRBV11-1 and TRBJ2-3; 10 nucleotides match TRBD2. The CDR3 totals 16 residues. CDR1 is SGHAT, CDR2 FQDESV, per germline (reference sequence). Trimming cost V 5 bases and J 13 bases; bases outside gene matches: 18.